Presented here are 16 T cell receptor beta chains from one specimen sequenced in a study of vaccination and CD4 T cells after COVID-19. No cognate antigen is known for these TCRs. Treatment of the sample: approximately 9-day PBMC culture with coronavirus spike peptide pools or control peptides (ViraFEST assay). CD4+ T cells that came from the unexposed donor were collected before the COVID-19 pandemic (2011-2018). The Oncomine TCR Beta short-read assay sequenced DNA from cultured CD4+ T cells. TCRdb processed the PCR reads anew with MiXCR; each CDR3 protein has one entry. The sample lists 4,000 to 5,000 distinct CDR3 sequences; roughly 34% were seen once. Sequenced material: CD4+ T cells from blood, cultured in vitro. These receptors were collected from a human donor in good health.

V is TRBV7-7 and J is TRBJ2-1; D is unresolved. The V gene's germline CDR1 is SSHAT and CDR2 FNYEAQ (reference sequence). CDR3 length: 13 residues. The germline V and J ends were trimmed by 1 base and 9 bases, with 10 bases remaining between them. Written as DNA, the CDR3 is TGTGCCAGCAGCTTAGAAGTGAATGGTGAGCAGTTCTTC. Amino acids: CASSLEVNGEQFF.

CDR3 sequence reads: CASSYDVGMGTEAFF. The CDR3 region has the DNA TGTGCCAGCAGTTACGACGTAGGAATGGGCACTGAAGCTTTCTTT. The chain carries TRBV6-5 and TRBJ1-1; D gene ambiguous. The CDR3 is made up of 15 amino acids. CDR1 MNHEY and CDR2 SVGAGI come from the germline V gene. Trimming removed 2 bases at V and 4 bases at J, with 14 bases between.

This clonotype is labeled hyperexpanded. V usage is TRBV20-1 and J usage is TRBJ2-2; no clear D. This CDR3 is built from 13 residues. CDR1 is DFQATT and CDR2 is SNEGSKA in the germline V gene (reference sequence). Deletions cut 1 base from V and 5 bases from J, with 8 bases between. CDR3 DNA: TGCAGTGCTAGAGGTCAAGGTACCGGGGAGCTGTTTTTT. Translated: CSARGQGTGELFF.

The chain has TRBV6-1 and TRBJ1-4, with D perhaps matching TRBD1 (5 bases). Germline CDR1 reads MNHNS; CDR2 reads SASEGT. CDR3 length: 15 amino acids. V lost 4 bases to trimming and J lost 2 bases, with 11 bases between them. The CDR3 sequence: CASSGHGATNEKLFF. CDR3 sequence (DNA): TGTGCCAGCAGTGGACATGGGGCGACTAATGAAAAACTGTTTTTT.

This chain links TRBV29-1 with TRBJ2-5; 8 nucleotides align to TRBD2. Trimming cost V 8 bases and J 5 bases; bases outside gene matches: 7. The V gene's germline CDR1 is SQVTM and CDR2 ANQGSEA. The CDR3 has 12 residues. CDR3 in DNA: TGCAGCTTGGGGACTAGTGGGGAGACCCAGTACTTC. Protein sequence: CSLGTSGETQYF. Looking up the rest from reference TRBV29-1 and TRBJ2-5 gives the full variable domain: SAVISQKPSRDICQRGTSLTIQCQVDSQVTMMFWYRQQPGQSLTLIATANQGSEATYESGFVIDKFPISRPNLTFSTLTVSNMSPEDSSIYLCSLGTSGETQYFGPGTRLLVL.

This sequence joins TRBV20-1 and TRBJ2-5; D remains unclear. From germline, CDR1 is DFQATT and CDR2 SNEGSKA (reference sequence). CDR3 length equals 14 residues. V shed 4 bases and J shed 5 bases, with 17 bases lying between them. The CDR3 is CSATLWADVETQYF. The CDR3 nucleotides read TGCAGTGCTACACTTTGGGCAGACGTGGAGACCCAGTACTTC.

This clonotype showed up just a few times. The chain has TRBV7-3 and TRBJ1-2, with D possibly TRBD1 on 6 matching bases. The germline V and J ends were trimmed by 1 base and 7 bases, with 13 bases remaining between them. This CDR3 is 14 amino acids long. Per germline, CDR1 SGHTA and CDR2 FQGTGA. The CDR3 loop is CASSLKGGSLGYTF. The DNA for the CDR3 is TGTGCCAGCAGCTTAAAAGGGGGGTCCCTTGGCTACACCTTC.

J is TRBJ2-5 and V is TRBV7-3; unclear D gene. V was cut by 2 bases and J by 4 bases, with 14 bases left in between. This CDR3 contains 15 residues. The germline CDR1 and CDR2 sequences are SGHTA and FQGTGA. The DNA for the CDR3 is TGTGCCAGCAGCTTAGGTCCGGAACTGGGAGAGACCCAGTACTTC. It codes for CASSLGPELGETQYF.

This clonotype showed up just a few times. The chain has TRBV6-5 and TRBJ1-1, with D possibly TRBD1 on 5 matching bases. The CDR3 runs to 14 residues. The germline V gene has CDR1 MNHEY and CDR2 SVGAGI. V was shortened by 2 bases and J by 4 bases, with 11 bases between the two germline ends. CDR3 DNA sequence: TGTGCCAGCAGTTACGTGCAGGGAGGCACTGAAGCTTTCTTT. This translates into CASSYVQGGTEAFF.

This clonotype came up a few times. The chain employs TRBV19 and TRBJ2-2, with D perhaps given as TRBD1 or TRBD2 (6 bases each). The CDR3 spans 14 residues. The V end was cut by 7 bases, the J end by 2 bases, with 11 bases between. Looked up from germline, CDR1 is LNHDA and CDR2 is SQIVND (reference sequence). The CDR3 DNA is TGTGCCAGTAAAGGGGGGCGTAACACCGGGGAGCTGTTTTTT. It codes for CASKGGRNTGELFF.

This chain joins TRBV7-6 and TRBJ2-3; D uncertain. V shed 3 bases and J shed 2 bases, with 15 bases lying between them. Germline V gives CDR1 SGHVS, CDR2 FNYEAQ. The CDR3 spans 16 residues. CDR3 sequence (DNA): TGTGCCAGCAGCTTCGGCCCTAGAGGAAACACAGATACGCAGTATTTT. The encoded protein is CASSFGPRGNTDTQYF.

This chain uses TRBV6-1 with TRBJ2-5; no definite D call. Germline loops: CDR1 MNHNS, CDR2 SASEGT. V lost 6 bases, J lost 3 bases, and 11 bases lay in between. CDR3 size: 13 residues. The CDR3 DNA reads TGTGCCAGCAGATCGGGTGGGGAAGAGACCCAGTACTTC. It codes for CASRSGGEETQYF.

The chain recombines TRBV20-1 with TRBJ1-1, with no clear D. V lost 6 bases, J lost 0 bases, and 14 bases lay in between. The CDR3 spans 14 residues. The V gene's germline CDR1 is DFQATT and CDR2 SNEGSKA (reference sequence). The CDR3 nucleotides are TGCAGTGCCTTAAGACGGCATATGAACACTGAAGCTTTCTTT. Its protein product is CSALRRHMNTEAFF.

This chain connects TRBV21-1 to TRBJ1-6. TRBV21-1 is a known pseudogene. The CDR3 is 15 residues long. The CDR3 DNA reads as TGTGCCACGGTCTCGGACAGCTCCTATAATTCACCCCTCCACTTT. Translating gives CATVSDSSYNSPLHF.

This clonotype came up a few times. This chain uses TRBV19 with TRBJ1-2, with a weak D call TRBD1 (5 bases). The V gene lost 8 bases and the J gene lost 6 bases, with 19 bases spanning the gap. Germline lookup yields CDR1 LNHDA and CDR2 SQIVND (reference sequence). The CDR3 contains 14 residues. The chain's CDR3 is CASDPGLLANGYTF. The CDR3 DNA is TGTGCCAGTGACCCGGGACTCCTTGCGAATGGCTACACCTTC.

Comments on this clonotype: An end of the junction differs from the germline gene, which may be a read error. V usage is TRBV5-3 and J usage is TRBJ1-1, with D perhaps matching TRBD1 (6 bases). TRBV5-3 is an ORF; its function is uncertain. This CDR3 region has 15 residues. CDR3 residues: CASSLTWGRDTEAFF. CDR3 in DNA: TGTGCCAGCAGCTTGACGTGGGGGCGGGACACTGAAGCTTTCTTT.